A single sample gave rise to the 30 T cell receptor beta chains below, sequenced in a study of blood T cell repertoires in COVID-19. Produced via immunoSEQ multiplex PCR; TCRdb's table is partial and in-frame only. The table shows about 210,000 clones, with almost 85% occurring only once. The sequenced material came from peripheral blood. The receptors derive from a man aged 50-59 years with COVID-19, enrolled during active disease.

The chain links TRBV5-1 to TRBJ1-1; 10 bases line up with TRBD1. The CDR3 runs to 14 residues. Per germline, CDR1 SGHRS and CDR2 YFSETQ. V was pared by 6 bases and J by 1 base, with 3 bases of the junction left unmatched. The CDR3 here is CASTTGGRNTEAFF. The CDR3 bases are TGCGCCAGCACGACAGGGGGCCGGAACACTGAAGCTTTCTTT. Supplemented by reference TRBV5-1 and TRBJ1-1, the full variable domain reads KAGVTQTPRYLIKTRGQQVTLSCSPISGHRSVSWYQQTPGQGLQFLFEYFSETQRNKGNFPGRFSGRQFSNSRSEMNVSTLELGDSALYLCASTTGGRNTEAFFGQGTRLTVV.

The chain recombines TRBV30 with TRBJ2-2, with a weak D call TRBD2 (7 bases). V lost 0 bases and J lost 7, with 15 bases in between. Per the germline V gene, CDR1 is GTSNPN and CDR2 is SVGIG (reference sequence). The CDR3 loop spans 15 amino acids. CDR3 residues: CAWSVGGQDIGELFF. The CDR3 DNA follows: TGTGCCTGGAGTGTCGGGGGGCAGGATATCGGGGAGCTGTTTTTT.

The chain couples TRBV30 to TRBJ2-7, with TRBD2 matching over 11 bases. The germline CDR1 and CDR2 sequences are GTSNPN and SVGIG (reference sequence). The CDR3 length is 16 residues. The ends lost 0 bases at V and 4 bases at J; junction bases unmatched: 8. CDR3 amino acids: CAWSVRGLAGGYEQYF. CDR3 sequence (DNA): TGTGCCTGGAGTGTACGTGGGCTAGCGGGGGGATACGAGCAGTACTTC.

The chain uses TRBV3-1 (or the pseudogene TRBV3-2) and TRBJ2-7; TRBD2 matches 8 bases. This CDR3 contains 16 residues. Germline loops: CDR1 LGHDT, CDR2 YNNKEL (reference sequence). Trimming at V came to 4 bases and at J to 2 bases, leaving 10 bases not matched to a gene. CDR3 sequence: CASSPFYGGGTYEQYF. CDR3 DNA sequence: TGTGCCAGCAGCCCATTCTACGGGGGGGGAACCTACGAGCAGTACTTC.

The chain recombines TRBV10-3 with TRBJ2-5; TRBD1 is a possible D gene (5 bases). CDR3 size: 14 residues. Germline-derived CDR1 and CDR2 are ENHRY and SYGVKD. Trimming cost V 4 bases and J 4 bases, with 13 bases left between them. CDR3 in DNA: TGTGCCATCAGTGGAAGTAGACAGTCAGAGACCCAGTACTTC. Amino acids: CAISGSRQSETQYF.

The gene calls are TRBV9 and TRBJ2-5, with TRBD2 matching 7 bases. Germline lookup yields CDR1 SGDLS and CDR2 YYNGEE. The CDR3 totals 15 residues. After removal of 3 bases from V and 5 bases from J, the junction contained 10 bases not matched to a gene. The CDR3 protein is CASSAAPGGGETQYF. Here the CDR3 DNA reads TGTGCCAGCAGCGCCGCGCCGGGGGGAGGCGAGACCCAGTACTTC.

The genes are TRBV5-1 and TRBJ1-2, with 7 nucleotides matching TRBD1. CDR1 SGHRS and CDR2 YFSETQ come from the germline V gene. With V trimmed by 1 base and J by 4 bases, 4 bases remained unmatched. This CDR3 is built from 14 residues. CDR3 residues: CASSLSRDSYGYTF. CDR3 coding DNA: TGCGCCAGCAGCTTGTCCCGGGACAGCTATGGCTACACCTTC.

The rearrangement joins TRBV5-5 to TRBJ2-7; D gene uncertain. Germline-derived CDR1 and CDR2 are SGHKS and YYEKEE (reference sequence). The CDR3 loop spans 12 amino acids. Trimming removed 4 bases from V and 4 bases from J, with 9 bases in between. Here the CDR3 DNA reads TGTGCCAGCAGCCCTTCAGGTTACGAGCAGTACTTC. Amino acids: CASSPSGYEQYF.

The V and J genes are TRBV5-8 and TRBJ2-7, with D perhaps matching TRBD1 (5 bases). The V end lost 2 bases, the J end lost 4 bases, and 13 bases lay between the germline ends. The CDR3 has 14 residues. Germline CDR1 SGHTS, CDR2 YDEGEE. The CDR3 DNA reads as TGTGCCAGCAGCTTTCCCCTGCAGGGTTACGAGCAGTACTTC. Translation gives CASSFPLQGYEQYF. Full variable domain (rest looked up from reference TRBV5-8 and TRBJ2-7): EAGVTQSPTHLIKTRGQQATLRCSPISGHTSVYWYQQALGLGLQFLLWYDEGEERNRGNFPPRFSGRQFPNYSSELNVNALELEDSALYLCASSFPLQGYEQYFGPGTRLTVT.

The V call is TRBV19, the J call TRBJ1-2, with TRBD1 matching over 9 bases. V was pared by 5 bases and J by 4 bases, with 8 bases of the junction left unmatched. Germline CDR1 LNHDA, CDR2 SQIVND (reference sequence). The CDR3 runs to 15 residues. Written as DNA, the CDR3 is TGTGCCAGTAGTTCGCCGGGACAGGGCCTCTATGGCTACACCTTC. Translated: CASSSPGQGLYGYTF.

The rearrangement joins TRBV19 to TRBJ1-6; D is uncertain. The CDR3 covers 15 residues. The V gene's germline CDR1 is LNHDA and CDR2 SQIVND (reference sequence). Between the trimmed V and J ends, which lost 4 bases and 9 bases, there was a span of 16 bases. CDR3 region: CASSTEQIWASPLHF. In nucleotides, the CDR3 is TGTGCCAGTAGTACGGAACAGATCTGGGCTTCACCCCTCCACTTT.

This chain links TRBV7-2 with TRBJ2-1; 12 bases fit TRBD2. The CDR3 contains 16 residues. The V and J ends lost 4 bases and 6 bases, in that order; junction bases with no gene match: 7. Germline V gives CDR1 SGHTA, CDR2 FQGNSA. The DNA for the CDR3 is TGTGCCAGCAGCTCCACTCTAGCGGGGGGGCTCAATGAGCAGTTCTTC. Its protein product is CASSSTLAGGLNEQFF.

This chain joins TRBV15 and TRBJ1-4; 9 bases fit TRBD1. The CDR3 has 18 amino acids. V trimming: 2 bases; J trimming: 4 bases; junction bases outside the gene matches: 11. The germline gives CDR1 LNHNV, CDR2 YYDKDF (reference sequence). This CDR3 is CATSRTRTGEWGNEKLFF. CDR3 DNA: TGTGCCACCAGCAGAACTCGGACAGGGGAATGGGGTAATGAAAAACTGTTTTTT. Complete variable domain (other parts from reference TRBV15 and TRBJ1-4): DAMVIQNPRYQVTQFGKPVTLSCSQTLNHNVMYWYQQKSSQAPKLLFHYYDKDFNNEADTPDNFQSRRPNTSFCFLDIRSPGLGDTAMYLCATSRTRTGEWGNEKLFFGSGTQLSVL.

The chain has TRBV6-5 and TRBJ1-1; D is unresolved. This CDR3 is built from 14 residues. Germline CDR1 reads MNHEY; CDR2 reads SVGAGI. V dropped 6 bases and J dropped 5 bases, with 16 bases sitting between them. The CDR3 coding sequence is TGTGCCAGCAGCTTTCGGGGATCCGGGACTGAAGCTTTCTTT. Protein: CASSFRGSGTEAFF.

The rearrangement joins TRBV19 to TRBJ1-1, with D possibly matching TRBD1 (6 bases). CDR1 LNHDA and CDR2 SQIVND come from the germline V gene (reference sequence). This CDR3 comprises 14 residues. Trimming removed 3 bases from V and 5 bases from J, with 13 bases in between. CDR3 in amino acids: CASSMAGVGTEAFF. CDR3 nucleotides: TGTGCCAGTAGTATGGCAGGGGTGGGGACTGAAGCTTTCTTT.

CDR3 DNA sequence: TGTGCCTCAAGGGGCTTTGGCACAGATACGCAGTATTTT. This sequence encodes CASRGFGTDTQYF. V and J are TRBV10-3 and TRBJ2-3; TRBD1 might be the D (5 bases). Trimming left V 11 bases short and J 1 base short, with 13 bases between. CDR3 size: 13 residues. Germline assignment: CDR1 ENHRY and CDR2 SYGVKD.

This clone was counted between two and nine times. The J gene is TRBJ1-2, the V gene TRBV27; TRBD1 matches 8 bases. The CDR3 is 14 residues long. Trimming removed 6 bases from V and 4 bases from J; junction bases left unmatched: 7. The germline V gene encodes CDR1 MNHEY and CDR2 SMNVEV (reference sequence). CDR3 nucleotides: TGTGCCAGCAGGACGGACAGGGAAGTCTATGGCTACACCTTC. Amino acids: CASRTDREVYGYTF.

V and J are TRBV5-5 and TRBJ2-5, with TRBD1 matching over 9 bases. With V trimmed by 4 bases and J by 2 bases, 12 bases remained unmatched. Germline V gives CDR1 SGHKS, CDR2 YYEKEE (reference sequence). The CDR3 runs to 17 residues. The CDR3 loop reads CASSLQIAGQGQETQYF. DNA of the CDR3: TGTGCCAGCAGCCTACAAATCGCGGGACAGGGACAAGAGACCCAGTACTTC. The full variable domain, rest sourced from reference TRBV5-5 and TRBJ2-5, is DAGVTQSPTHLIKTRGQQVTLRCSPISGHKSVSWYQQVLGQGPQFIFQYYEKEERGRGNFPDRFSARQFPNYSSELNVNALLLGDSALYLCASSLQIAGQGQETQYFGPGTRLLVL.

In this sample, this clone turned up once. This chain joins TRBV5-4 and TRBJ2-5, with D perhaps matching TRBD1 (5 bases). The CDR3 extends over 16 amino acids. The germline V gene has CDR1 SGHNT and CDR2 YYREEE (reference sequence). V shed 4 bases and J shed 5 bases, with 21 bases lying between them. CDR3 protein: CASSTQGKSERETQYF. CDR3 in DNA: TGTGCCAGCAGCACCCAGGGTAAATCGGAACGGGAGACCCAGTACTTC.

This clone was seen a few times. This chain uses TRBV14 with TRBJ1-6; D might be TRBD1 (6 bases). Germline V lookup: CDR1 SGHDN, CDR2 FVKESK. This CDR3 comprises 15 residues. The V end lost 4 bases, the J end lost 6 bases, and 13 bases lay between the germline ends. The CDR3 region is CASSLQGFRNSPLHF. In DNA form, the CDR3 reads TGTGCCAGCAGCCTACAGGGATTTCGTAATTCACCCCTCCACTTT.

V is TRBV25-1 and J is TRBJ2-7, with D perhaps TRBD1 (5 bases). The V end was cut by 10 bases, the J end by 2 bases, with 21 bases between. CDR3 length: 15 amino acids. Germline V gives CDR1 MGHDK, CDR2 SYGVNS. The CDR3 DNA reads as TGTGCCACCAAGGTTTGGGGCACCATAACCTACGAGCAGTACTTC. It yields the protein CATKVWGTITYEQYF.

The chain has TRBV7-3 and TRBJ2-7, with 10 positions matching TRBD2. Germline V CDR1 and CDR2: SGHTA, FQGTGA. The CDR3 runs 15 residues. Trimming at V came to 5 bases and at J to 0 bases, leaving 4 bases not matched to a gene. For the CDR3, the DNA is TGTGCCAGCAGCGTACTAGCGGGGCACTCCTACGAGCAGTACTTC. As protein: CASSVLAGHSYEQYF. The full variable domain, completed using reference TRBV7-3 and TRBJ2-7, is GAGVSQTPSNKVTEKGKYVELRCDPISGHTALYWYRQSLGQGPEFLIYFQGTGAADDSGLPNDRFFAVRPEGSVSTLKIQRTERGDSAVYLCASSVLAGHSYEQYFGPGTRLTVT.

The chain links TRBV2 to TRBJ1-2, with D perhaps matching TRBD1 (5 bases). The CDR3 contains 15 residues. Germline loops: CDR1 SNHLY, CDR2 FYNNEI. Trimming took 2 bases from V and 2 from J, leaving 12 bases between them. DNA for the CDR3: TGTGCCAGCAGTGAATGGGGCGATAAGAACTATGGCTACACCTTC. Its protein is CASSEWGDKNYGYTF.

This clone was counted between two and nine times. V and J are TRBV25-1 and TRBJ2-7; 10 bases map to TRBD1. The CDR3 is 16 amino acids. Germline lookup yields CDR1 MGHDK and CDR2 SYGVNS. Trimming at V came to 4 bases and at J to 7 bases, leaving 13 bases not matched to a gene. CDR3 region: CASSGPDRGHHREQYF. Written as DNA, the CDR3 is TGTGCCAGCAGTGGACCCGACAGGGGGCACCATCGGGAGCAGTACTTC.

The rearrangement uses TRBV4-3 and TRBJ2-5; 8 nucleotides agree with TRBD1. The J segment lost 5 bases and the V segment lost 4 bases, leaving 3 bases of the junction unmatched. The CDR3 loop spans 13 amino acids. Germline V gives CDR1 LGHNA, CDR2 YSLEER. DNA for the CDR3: TGCGCCAGCAGCCGAACAGGGGGGGAGACCCAGTACTTC. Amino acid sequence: CASSRTGGETQYF.

DNA of the CDR3: TGTGCCAGCAGCTTAAGAGACTTCCCCAACAACTATGGCTACACCTTC. It yields the protein CASSLRDFPNNYGYTF. The chain uses TRBV7-9 and TRBJ1-2; D unresolved. Per the germline V gene, CDR1 is SEHNR and CDR2 is FQNEAQ (reference sequence). V gave up 2 bases and J gave up 2 bases, with 15 bases separating them. This CDR3 has 16 amino acids. The variable domain in full, with the rest retrieved from reference TRBV7-9 and TRBJ1-2, is DTGVSQNPRHKITKRGQNVTFRCDPISEHNRLYWYRQTLGQGPEFLTYFQNEAQLEKSRLLSDRFSAERPKGSFSTLEIQRTEQGDSAMYLCASSLRDFPNNYGYTFGSGTRLTVV.

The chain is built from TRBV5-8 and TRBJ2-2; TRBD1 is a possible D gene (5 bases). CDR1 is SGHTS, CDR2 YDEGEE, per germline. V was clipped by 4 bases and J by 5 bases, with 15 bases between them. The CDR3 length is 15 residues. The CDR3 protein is CASSIYTTDTGELFF. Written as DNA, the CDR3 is TGTGCCAGCAGCATCTACACGACAGATACCGGGGAGCTGTTTTTT. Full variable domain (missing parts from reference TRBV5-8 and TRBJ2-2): EAGVTQSPTHLIKTRGQQATLRCSPISGHTSVYWYQQALGLGLQFLLWYDEGEERNRGNFPPRFSGRQFPNYSSELNVNALELEDSALYLCASSIYTTDTGELFFGEGSRLTVL.

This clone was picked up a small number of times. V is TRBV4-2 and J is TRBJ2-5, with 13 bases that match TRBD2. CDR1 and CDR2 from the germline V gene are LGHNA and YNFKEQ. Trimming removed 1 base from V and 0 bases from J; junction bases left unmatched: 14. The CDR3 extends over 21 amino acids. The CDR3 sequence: CASSQVGPRTSGGRYQETQYF. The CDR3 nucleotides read TGTGCCAGCAGCCAAGTTGGTCCTAGGACTAGCGGGGGCCGGTACCAAGAGACCCAGTACTTC.

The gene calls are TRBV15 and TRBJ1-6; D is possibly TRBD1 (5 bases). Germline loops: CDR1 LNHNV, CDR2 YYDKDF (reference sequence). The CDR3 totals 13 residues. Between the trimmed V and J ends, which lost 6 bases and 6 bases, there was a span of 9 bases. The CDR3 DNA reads TGTGCCACCAGGAGACAGTCTAATTCACCCCTCCACTTT. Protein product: CATRRQSNSPLHF.

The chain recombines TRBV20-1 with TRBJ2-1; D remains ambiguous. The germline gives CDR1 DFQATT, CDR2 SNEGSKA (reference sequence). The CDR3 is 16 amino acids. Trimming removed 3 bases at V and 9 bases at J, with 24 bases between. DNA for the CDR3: TGCAGTGCTAGTCTCTCAGAAAACCTACTACAATTTGAGCAGTTCTTC. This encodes CSASLSENLLQFEQFF.